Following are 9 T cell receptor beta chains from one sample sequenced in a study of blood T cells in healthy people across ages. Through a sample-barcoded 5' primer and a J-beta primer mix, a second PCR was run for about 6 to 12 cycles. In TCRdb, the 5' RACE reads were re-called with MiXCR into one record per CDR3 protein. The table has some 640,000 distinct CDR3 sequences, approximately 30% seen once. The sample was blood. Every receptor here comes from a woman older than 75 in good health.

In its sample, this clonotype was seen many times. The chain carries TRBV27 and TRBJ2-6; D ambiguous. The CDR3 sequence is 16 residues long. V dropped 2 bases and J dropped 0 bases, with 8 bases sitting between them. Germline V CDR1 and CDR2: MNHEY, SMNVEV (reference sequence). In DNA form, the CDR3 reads TGTGCCAGCAGTTTACAGGTTAGCTCTGGGGCCAACGTCCTGACTTTC. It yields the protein CASSLQVSSGANVLTF.

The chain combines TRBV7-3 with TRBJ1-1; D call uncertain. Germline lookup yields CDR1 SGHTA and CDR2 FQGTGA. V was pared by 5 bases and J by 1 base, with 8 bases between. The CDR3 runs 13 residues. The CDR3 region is CASSVQWNTEAFF. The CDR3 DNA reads TGTGCCAGCAGCGTGCAGTGGAACACTGAAGCTTTCTTT.

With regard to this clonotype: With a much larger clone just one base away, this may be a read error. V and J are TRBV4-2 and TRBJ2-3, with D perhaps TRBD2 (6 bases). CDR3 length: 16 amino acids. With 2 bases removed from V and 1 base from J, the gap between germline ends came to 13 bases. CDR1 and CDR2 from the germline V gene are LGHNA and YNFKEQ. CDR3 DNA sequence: TGTGCCAGCAGCCAACCTCCGGGACTTCGCACAGATACGCAGTATTTT. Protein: CASSQPPGLRTDTQYF.

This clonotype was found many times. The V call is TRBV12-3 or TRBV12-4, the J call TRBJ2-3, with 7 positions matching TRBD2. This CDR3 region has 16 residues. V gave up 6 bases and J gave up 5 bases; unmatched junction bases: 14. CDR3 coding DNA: TGTGCCAGCAGCTTCGTCGCGGGTGGGGGGGGAGATACGCAGTATTTT. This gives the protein CASSFVAGGGGDTQYF.

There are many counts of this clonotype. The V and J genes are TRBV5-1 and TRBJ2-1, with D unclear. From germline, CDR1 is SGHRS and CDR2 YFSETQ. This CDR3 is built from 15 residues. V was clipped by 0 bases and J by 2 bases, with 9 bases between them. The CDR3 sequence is CASSLGDLTYNEQFF. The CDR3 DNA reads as TGCGCCAGCAGCTTGGGAGACTTAACCTACAATGAGCAGTTCTTC.

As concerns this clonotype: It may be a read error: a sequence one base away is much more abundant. The CDR3 loop reads CASSWVLQGYEQYF. The CDR3 DNA is TGCGCCAGCAGCTGGGTTCTGCAGGGGTACGAGCAGTACTTC. J is TRBJ2-7 and V is TRBV5-1; a weak D match, TRBD1 (6 bases). Germline V gene sequence: CDR1 SGHRS, CDR2 YFSETQ. V lost 3 bases, J lost 4 bases, and 14 bases lay in between. The CDR3 has 14 residues.

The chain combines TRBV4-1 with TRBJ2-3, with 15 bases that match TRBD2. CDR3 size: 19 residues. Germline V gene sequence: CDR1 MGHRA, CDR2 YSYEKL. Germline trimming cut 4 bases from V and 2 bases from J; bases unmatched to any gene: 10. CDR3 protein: CASSPRSGLAGGTTDTQYF. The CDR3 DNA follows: TGCGCCAGCAGCCCCCGATCGGGACTAGCGGGGGGCACCACAGATACGCAGTATTTT.

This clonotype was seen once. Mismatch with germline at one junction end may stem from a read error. Here the CDR3 DNA reads TGCGCCGGCAGGCCTCGGGGTGGGGACCTCGAGCAGTACTTC. Amino acids: CAGRPRGGDLEQYF. This chain links TRBV5-1 with TRBJ2-7, with D perhaps TRBD1 or TRBD2 (5 bases each). The CDR3 consists of 14 residues. Germline CDR1 reads SGHRS; CDR2 reads YFSETQ.

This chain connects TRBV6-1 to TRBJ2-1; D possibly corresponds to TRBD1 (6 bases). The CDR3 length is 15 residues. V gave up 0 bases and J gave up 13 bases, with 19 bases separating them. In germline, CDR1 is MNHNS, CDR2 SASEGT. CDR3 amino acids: CASSEARGRGPVQFF. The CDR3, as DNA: TGTGCCAGCAGTGAAGCGCGCGGCAGGGGCCCTGTTCAGTTCTTC.